This T cell receptor (beta chain) appears in the sequencing data of a study of T cell changes during pregnancy in multiple sclerosis. Trimming took off 7 bases at V and 2 bases at J, with 18 bases between the two ends. From germline, CDR1 is MNHNS and CDR2 SASEGT. CDR3 length equals 15 residues. This table comes from immunoSEQ multiplex PCR, and its TCRdb copy is limited to in-frame clones, with some not included. This table has tens of thousands of clones, roughly 92% appearing once. The chain combines TRBV6-1 with TRBJ2-7; weak D call: TRBD1 (5 bases). The origin of this receptor is a female donor with multiple sclerosis, enrolled in a pregnancy study. Material: CD4+ T cells from peripheral blood mononuclear cells, obtained in the third trimester of pregnancy. This chain's CDR3 is CASNTQWKQAYEQYF. CDR3 coding DNA: TGTGCCAGCAATACACAGTGGAAACAGGCCTACGAGCAGTACTTC.